This T cell receptor beta chain was captured in a study of T cell responses to AZD1222 COVID-19 vaccine. Produced via immunoSEQ multiplex PCR; TCRdb's table is partial and in-frame only. Seen here are some 150,000 clones, about 91% observed once, and the top ten hold 1.5% to 2%. V lost 0 bases and J lost 5; bases outside the gene matches: 6. CDR3 length: 15 amino acids. Looked up from germline, CDR1 is LGHNA and CDR2 is YSLEER. This clone is classed as medium-sized. No antigen is known for it. Study-wide results and caveats: Donors were chiefly white British, with a greater number of females, and clonal diversity was perhaps underestimated.

The sequence was collected from an adult in good health. The rearrangement uses TRBV4-3 and TRBJ2-5, with 7 bases identical to TRBD2. Sequencing used peripheral blood, obtained on day 0 of AZD1222 vaccination. CDR3: CASSQETSPGETQYF. CDR3 DNA sequence: TGCGCCAGCAGCCAAGAGACTAGCCCGGGGGAGACCCAGTACTTC.